This T cell receptor beta chain comes out of a study of T-cell reconstitution after alpha-beta-depleted transplantation in children. This clonotype came up a few times. Its specificity is unknown. Study results and caveats: Newly generated T cells supplied most T-cell counts and diversity one year post-transplant. Reportedly, roughly two months post-transplant, alpha-beta T cells arose from several hundred expanded graft clones.

The V and J ends lost 5 bases and 1 base respectively, with 6 bases between them. CDR1 and CDR2 from the germline V gene are DFQATT and SNEGSKA (reference sequence). The CDR3 length is 12 residues. Preparation of the TCRbeta library involved a method that used unique molecular identifiers. In TCRdb, the PCR reads were re-called with MiXCR into one record per CDR3 protein. The repertoire holds about 77,000 distinct CDR3 sequences, approximately 18% seen once, with about half in the top ten. The genes are TRBV20-1 and TRBJ1-3; no clear D. Material: PBMCs, mostly from graft donor cells, obtained 360 days after TCRalphabeta/CD19-depleted stem cell transplant. This TCR came from a male patient aged 2 to 9 who had a stem cell transplant for acute lymphoblastic leukemia, so the T cells may come from the graft donor. CDR3 DNA: TGCAGTGCTCGGGGATCTGGAAACACCATATATTTT. Translation: CSARGSGNTIYF.